This T cell receptor (beta chain) is drawn from a study of shared clonotypes between healthy human individuals. Study results and limitations: Shared across four donors were approximately 5% of the naive CD4 clonotypes.

With respect to this clone: The antigen remains unidentified.

This table comes from immunoSEQ multiplex PCR, and its TCRdb copy is limited to in-frame clones, with some not included. The sample lists about 1 million clones; about 76% were seen once. The germline V gene has CDR1 MNHNS and CDR2 SASEGT. V dropped 6 bases and J dropped 0 bases, with 9 bases sitting between them. CDR3 length equals 13 residues. The sample comprised memory CD4+ T cells sorted from blood. Subset indicated: CD45RA-negative fraction. The clonotype was recovered from a man between 18 and 29 years old in good health. The gene calls are TRBV6-1 and TRBJ2-7; D tentatively fits TRBD1 or TRBD2 (5 bases each). The CDR3 region has the DNA TGTGCCAGCAGCCGGGACCCCTCCTACGAGCAGTACTTC. It codes for CASSRDPSYEQYF.